Following are 18 T cell receptor beta chains from one sample sequenced in a study of CD8 T cells in ankylosing spondylitis. TCRdb processed the 5' RACE reads anew with MiXCR; each CDR3 protein has one entry. Of over 100,000 distinct CDR3 sequences in the sample, 9.5% to 12% were seen once. Sequenced: blood, either unsorted or a sorted T cell fraction (not recorded which). Source of these receptors: a female donor with ankylosing spondylitis or in good health (not recorded which).

Details on this clonotype: A single base separates this from a much larger clone, so it may be a read error. The chain has TRBV5-1 and TRBJ2-3; TRBD2 agrees at 8 bases. The germline gives CDR1 SGHRS, CDR2 YFSETQ. After removal of 3 bases from V and 0 bases from J, the junction contained 6 bases not matched to a gene. The CDR3 length is 16 residues. As DNA, the CDR3 is TGCGCCAGCAGCTCCGAACTAGCGGCTAGCACAGATACGCAGTATTTT. It specifies CASSSELAASTDTQYF.

The chain carries TRBV12-3 or TRBV12-4 and TRBJ1-2; D possibly corresponds to TRBD1 (6 bases). V was pared by 6 bases and J by 6 bases, with 26 bases between. There are 17 residues in the CDR3. The CDR3 bases are TGTGCCAGCAGCGAGGGGGGGGTTTTGAGTGAGCTCAATGGCTACACCTTC. As protein: CASSEGGVLSELNGYTF.

This clonotype came up many times. CDR3 protein: CASSPGPTENTEAFF. CDR3 DNA: TGCGCCAGCAGCCCGGGACCAACCGAAAACACTGAAGCTTTCTTT. The rearrangement joins TRBV5-1 to TRBJ1-1; D possibly corresponds to TRBD1 (5 bases). Germline assignment: CDR1 SGHRS and CDR2 YFSETQ. The CDR3 is 15 amino acids. Trimming left V 4 bases short and J 2 bases short, with 15 bases between. The whole variable domain, remainder taken from reference TRBV5-1 and TRBJ1-1, is KAGVTQTPRYLIKTRGQQVTLSCSPISGHRSVSWYQQTPGQGLQFLFEYFSETQRNKGNFPGRFSGRQFSNSRSEMNVSTLELGDSALYLCASSPGPTENTEAFFGQGTRLTVV.

There are a few counts of this clonotype. The J gene is TRBJ1-5, the V gene TRBV9; the D gene is possibly TRBD1 (6 bases). From germline, CDR1 is SGDLS and CDR2 YYNGEE. The CDR3 has 16 amino acids. Trimming removed 3 bases from V and 0 bases from J, with 13 bases in between. As DNA, the CDR3 is TGTGCCAGCAGCGGAGGGGGGGGTAATAGCAATCAGCCCCAGCATTTT. Translation gives CASSGGGGNSNQPQHF.

Ten or more counts support this clonotype. The chain has TRBV7-9 and TRBJ1-3, with D uncertain. Germline V gives CDR1 SEHNR, CDR2 FQNEAQ (reference sequence). This CDR3 is built from 13 residues. V lost 5 bases, J lost 7 bases, and 12 bases lay in between. CDR3 in amino acids: CASSAGVWNTIYF. The CDR3 DNA reads TGTGCCAGCAGCGCCGGGGTGTGGAACACCATATATTTT.

This clonotype was recorded once. As DNA, the CDR3 is TGTGTCAGTCGAAAGGACAGGGTAACGCAGCCCCAGCATTTT. Translated: CVSRKDRVTQPQHF. The rearrangement uses TRBV21-1 and TRBJ1-5; the tabulated D call, TRBD1, remains unverified against the DNA. TRBV21-1 is labeled a pseudogene. This CDR3 spans 14 amino acids.

This clonotype was detected many times. The rearrangement links TRBV29-1 to TRBJ1-1; unclear D gene. The CDR3 has 12 amino acids. Germline-derived CDR1 and CDR2 are SQVTM and ANQGSEA. V lost 3 bases, J lost 0 bases, and 5 bases lay in between. The CDR3 loop is CSVDPLNTEAFF. The CDR3 DNA follows: TGCAGCGTTGACCCATTGAACACTGAAGCTTTCTTT.

This clonotype came up a few times. V gene TRBV5-1 combines with J gene TRBJ1-1; TRBD1 is a possible D gene (5 bases). The germline gives CDR1 SGHRS, CDR2 YFSETQ. Deletions cut 0 bases from V and 6 bases from J, with 21 bases between. The CDR3 covers 17 residues. The CDR3 sequence is CASSLAVAANRGAEAFF. Written as DNA, the CDR3 is TGCGCCAGCAGCTTGGCCGTGGCGGCCAACCGGGGGGCTGAAGCTTTCTTT.

This clonotype was counted at least ten times. This sequence joins TRBV20-1 and TRBJ1-3; D remains unclear. The CDR3 is 13 amino acids. Germline V gives CDR1 DFQATT, CDR2 SNEGSKA (reference sequence). V lost 3 bases and J 0 bases, leaving 6 bases between the germline ends. CDR3 coding DNA: TGCAGTGCTAGTTTCAGCTCTGGAAACACCATATATTTT. Protein sequence: CSASFSSGNTIYF.

The chain employs TRBV11-2 and TRBJ2-7; D may be TRBD1 or TRBD2 (6 bases each). The CDR3 has 15 residues. The V end lost 8 bases, the J end lost 1 base, and 18 bases lay between the germline ends. Germline V gene sequence: CDR1 SGHAT, CDR2 FQNNGV. The CDR3, as DNA: TGTGCCAGCTCCCTGTGGAGGGGGAGATCCTACGAGCAGTACTTC. It is translated as CASSLWRGRSYEQYF.

This clonotype was found a few times. The genes are TRBV20-1 and TRBJ2-7, with 9 bases that match TRBD2. This CDR3 spans 15 amino acids. Trimming cost V 5 bases and J 5 bases; bases outside gene matches: 13. CDR1 and CDR2 from the germline V gene are DFQATT and SNEGSKA (reference sequence). The CDR3 nucleotides are TGCAGTGCTGCCCGGGTCGTAGCGGGAGAGGACGAGCAGTACTTC. It yields the protein CSAARVVAGEDEQYF.

This clonotype was recorded many times. The gene calls are TRBV4-2 and TRBJ1-3, with D possibly being TRBD1 (5 bases). The germline V gene encodes CDR1 LGHNA and CDR2 YNFKEQ. CDR3 size: 15 residues. V was trimmed by 0 bases and J by 4 bases, leaving 10 bases between them. CDR3 residues: CASSQDGAMGNTIYF. The CDR3, as DNA: TGTGCCAGCAGCCAAGATGGGGCTATGGGAAACACCATATATTTT.

Points on this clonotype: Given a much more abundant clone one base away, this may be a read error. The conserved final phenylalanine or tryptophan is absent from the CDR3, which likely points to a read error. This chain joins TRBV29-1 and TRBJ2-1; D perhaps matches TRBD1 (5 bases). This CDR3 has 12 residues. Trimming took off 8 bases at V and 2 bases at J, with 10 bases between the two ends. Looked up from germline, CDR1 is SQVTM and CDR2 is ANQGSEA. Written as DNA, the CDR3 is TGCAGCCAGGGCAGGGCCTACAATGAGCAGTTCTAC. Translation gives CSQGRAYNEQFY.

This clonotype was counted ten times or more. J is TRBJ2-1 and V is TRBV12-3 or TRBV12-4; 7 nucleotides agree with TRBD1. The CDR3 runs to 13 residues. J was trimmed by 1 base and V by 10 bases; bases with no gene match: 4. This CDR3 is CATRTGSYNEQFF. In DNA, the CDR3 is TGTGCCACCCGGACAGGATCCTACAATGAGCAGTTCTTC.

On this clonotype: A much larger clonotype is one base distant, so this may be a read error. The gene calls are TRBV10-1 and TRBJ2-7; D gene uncertain. Per germline, CDR1 WNHNN and CDR2 SYGVQD (reference sequence). The V gene lost 4 bases and the J gene lost 2 bases, with 15 bases spanning the gap. The CDR3 contains 15 residues. This CDR3 is CASSATLSRTYEQYF. The DNA of the CDR3 is TGCGCCAGCAGTGCCACCCTTAGCCGAACCTACGAGCAGTACTTC.

This clonotype occurred many times. The V call is TRBV28, the J call TRBJ2-7, with 9 bases that match TRBD1. Trimming removed 10 bases from V and 4 bases from J; junction bases left unmatched: 8. Germline V gives CDR1 MDHEN, CDR2 SYDVKM. The CDR3 loop spans 13 amino acids. The CDR3 sequence: CATRTGAYYEQYF. The CDR3 DNA follows: TGTGCCACCAGGACAGGGGCTTATTACGAGCAGTACTTC.

This clonotype showed up many times. The chain is built from TRBV30 and TRBJ1-2; TRBD1 matches at 8 bases. Unmatched junction bases numbered 7, after V lost 2 bases and J lost 5 bases. In germline, CDR1 is GTSNPN, CDR2 SVGIG (reference sequence). The CDR3 consists of 14 residues. This CDR3 reads CAWSPDRGGYGYTF. The CDR3 bases are TGTGCCTGGAGTCCCGACAGGGGTGGGTATGGCTACACCTTC.

This clonotype was found many times. The chain combines TRBV28 with TRBJ1-5; D is undetermined. Germline V gene lookup returns CDR1 MDHEN and CDR2 SYDVKM. CDR3 length equals 14 residues. The germline V and J ends were trimmed by 8 bases and 0 bases, with 11 bases remaining between them. The CDR3 DNA sequence: TGTGCCAGCGTCGGCCCTAATAGCAATCAGCCCCAGCATTTT. Translating gives CASVGPNSNQPQHF.